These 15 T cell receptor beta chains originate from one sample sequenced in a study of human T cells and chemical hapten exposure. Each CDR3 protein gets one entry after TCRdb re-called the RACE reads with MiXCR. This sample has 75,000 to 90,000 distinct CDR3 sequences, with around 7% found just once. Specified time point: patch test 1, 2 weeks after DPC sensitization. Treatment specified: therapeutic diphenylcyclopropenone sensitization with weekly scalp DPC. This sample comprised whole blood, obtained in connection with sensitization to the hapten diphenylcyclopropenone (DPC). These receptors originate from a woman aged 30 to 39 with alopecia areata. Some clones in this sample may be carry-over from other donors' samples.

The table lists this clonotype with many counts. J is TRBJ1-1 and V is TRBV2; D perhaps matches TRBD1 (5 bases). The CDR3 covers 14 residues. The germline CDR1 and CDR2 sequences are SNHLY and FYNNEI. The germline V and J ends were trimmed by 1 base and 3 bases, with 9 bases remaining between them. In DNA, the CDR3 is TGTGCCAGCAGTGAAGGGCGGGGCTACACTGAAGCTTTCTTT. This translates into CASSEGRGYTEAFF.

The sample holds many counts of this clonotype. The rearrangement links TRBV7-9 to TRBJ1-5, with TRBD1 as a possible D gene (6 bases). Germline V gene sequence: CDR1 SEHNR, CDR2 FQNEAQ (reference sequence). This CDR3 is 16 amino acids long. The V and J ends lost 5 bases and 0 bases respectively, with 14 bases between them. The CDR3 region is CASSIGGTPSNQPQHF. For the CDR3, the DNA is TGTGCCAGCAGCATTGGGGGGACACCTAGCAATCAGCCCCAGCATTTT.

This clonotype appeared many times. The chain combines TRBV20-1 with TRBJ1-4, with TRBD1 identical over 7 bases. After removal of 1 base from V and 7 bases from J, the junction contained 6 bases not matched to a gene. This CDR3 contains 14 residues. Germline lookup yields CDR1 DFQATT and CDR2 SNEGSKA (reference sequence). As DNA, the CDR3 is TGCAGTGCTAGAGTCTTGGACAGGACTGAAAAACTGTTTTTT. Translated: CSARVLDRTEKLFF.

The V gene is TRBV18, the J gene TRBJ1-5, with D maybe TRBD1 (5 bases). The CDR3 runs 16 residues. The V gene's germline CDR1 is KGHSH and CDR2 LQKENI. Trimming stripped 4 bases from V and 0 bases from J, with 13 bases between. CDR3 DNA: TGTGCCAGCTCACTGGGCGTAGGGGATAGCAATCAGCCCCAGCATTTT. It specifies CASSLGVGDSNQPQHF.

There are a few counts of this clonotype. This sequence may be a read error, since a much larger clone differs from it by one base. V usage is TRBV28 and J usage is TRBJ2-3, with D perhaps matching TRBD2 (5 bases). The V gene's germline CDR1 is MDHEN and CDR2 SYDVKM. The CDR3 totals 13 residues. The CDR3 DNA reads TGTGCCAGCAGTTTGGCTAGCACAAATACGCAGTATTTT. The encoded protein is CASSLASTNTQYF. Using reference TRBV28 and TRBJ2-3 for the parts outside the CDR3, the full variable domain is DVKVTQSSRYLVKRTGEKVFLECVQDMDHENMFWYRQDPGLGLRLIYFSYDVKMKEKGDIPEGYSVSREKKERFSLILESASTNQTSMYLCASSLASTNTQYFGPGTRLTVL.

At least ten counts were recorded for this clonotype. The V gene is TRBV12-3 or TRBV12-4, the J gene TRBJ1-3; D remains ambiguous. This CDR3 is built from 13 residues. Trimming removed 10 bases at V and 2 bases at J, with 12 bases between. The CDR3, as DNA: TGTGCCATCCCGGAGGACGCTGGAAACACCATATATTTT. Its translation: CAIPEDAGNTIYF.

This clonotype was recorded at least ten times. As DNA, the CDR3 is TGCGCCAGCAGTGAGTCCGGGACGGAAGAGACCCAGTACTTC. It yields the protein CASSESGTEETQYF. The V call is TRBV10-2, the J call TRBJ2-5; either TRBD1 or TRBD2 may supply D (5 bases each). V was shortened by 0 bases and J by 3 bases, with 8 bases between the two germline ends. This CDR3 is built from 14 residues. Germline V gene lookup returns CDR1 WSHSY and CDR2 SAAADI.

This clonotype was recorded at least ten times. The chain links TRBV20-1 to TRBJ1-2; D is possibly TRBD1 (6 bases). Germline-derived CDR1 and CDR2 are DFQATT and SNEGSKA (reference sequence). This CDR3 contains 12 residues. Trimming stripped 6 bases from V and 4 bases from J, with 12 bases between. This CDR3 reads CSANGQLYGYTF. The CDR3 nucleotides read TGCAGTGCCAACGGACAGCTCTATGGCTACACCTTC.

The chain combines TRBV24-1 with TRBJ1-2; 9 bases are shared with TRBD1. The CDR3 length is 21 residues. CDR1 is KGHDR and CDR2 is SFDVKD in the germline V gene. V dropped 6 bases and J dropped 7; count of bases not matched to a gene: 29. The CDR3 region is CATSTLGDRDHYQAEGGGYTF. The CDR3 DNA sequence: TGTGCCACCAGTACTTTGGGGGACAGGGATCATTACCAAGCTGAGGGCGGTGGCTACACCTTC.

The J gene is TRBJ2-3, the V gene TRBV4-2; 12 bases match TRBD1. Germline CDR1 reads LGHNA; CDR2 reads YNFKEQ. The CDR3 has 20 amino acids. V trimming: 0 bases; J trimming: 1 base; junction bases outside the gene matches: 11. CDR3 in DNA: TGTGCCAGCAGCCAAGAACTAACGGGACAGGGGGCGGGACGCACAGATACGCAGTATTTT. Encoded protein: CASSQELTGQGAGRTDTQYF.

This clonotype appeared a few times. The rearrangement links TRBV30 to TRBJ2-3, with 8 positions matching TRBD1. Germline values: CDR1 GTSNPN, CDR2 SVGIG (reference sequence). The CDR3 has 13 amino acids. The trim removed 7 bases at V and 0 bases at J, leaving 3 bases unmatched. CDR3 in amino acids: CASQGASTDTQYF. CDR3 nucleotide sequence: TGTGCCTCGCAGGGGGCTAGCACAGATACGCAGTATTTT.

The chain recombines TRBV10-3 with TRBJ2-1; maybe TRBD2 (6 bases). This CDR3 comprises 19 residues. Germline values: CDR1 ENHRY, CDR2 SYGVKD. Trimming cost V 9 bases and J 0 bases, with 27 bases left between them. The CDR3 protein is CAIFPGRGITPSSYNEQFF. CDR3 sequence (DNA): TGTGCCATATTCCCGGGACGGGGGATAACTCCAAGCTCCTACAATGAGCAGTTCTTC.

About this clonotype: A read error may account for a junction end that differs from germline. The CDR3 is CARSFSGAGGIETQYF. For the CDR3, the DNA is TGTGCCAGAAGTTTTTCTGGGGCAGGGGGCATAGAGACCCAGTACTTC. The rearrangement joins TRBV12-3 or TRBV12-4 to TRBJ2-5, with 8 bases lining up with TRBD1. The CDR3 is 16 residues long.

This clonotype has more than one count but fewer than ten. CDR3 bases: TGCGCCAGCAGCTTGACGGGCGGGGAGTACACCGGGGAGCTGTTTTTT. Translation: CASSLTGGEYTGELFF. V is TRBV5-1 and J is TRBJ2-2, with D possibly TRBD2 on 6 matching bases. CDR1 and CDR2 from the germline V gene are SGHRS and YFSETQ. This CDR3 has 16 amino acids. V gave up 1 base and J gave up 3 bases, with 13 bases separating them.

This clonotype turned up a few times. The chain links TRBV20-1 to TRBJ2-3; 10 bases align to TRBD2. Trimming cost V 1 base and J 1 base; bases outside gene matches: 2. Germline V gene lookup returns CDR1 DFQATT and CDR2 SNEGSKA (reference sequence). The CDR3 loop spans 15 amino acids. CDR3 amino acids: CSARGLAGGTDTQYF. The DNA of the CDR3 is TGCAGTGCTAGAGGACTAGCGGGTGGCACAGATACGCAGTATTTT.